The rows below give T cell receptor beta chains drawn from one sample of a study of cytomegalovirus exposure and HLA in healthy donors. Some clones are missing from TCRdb's copy, which holds only in-frame ones; the method was immunoSEQ multiplex PCR. Here the sample spans roughly 120,000 clones, about 79% being singletons. The source material was PBMCs. The receptors come from a man between 18 and 29 years old in good health and CMV-seronegative. Both conserved end residues are part of each CDR3. The D gene is left open where the match is weak. Clone size, where shown, is once, few, many, or a class for clones that have expanded.

v_gene	d_gene	abundance	j_gene	len	CDR3nt	CDR3aa
TRBV27	TRBD2	NA	TRBJ2-7	16	TGTGCCAGCAGTAAAAAGGGACTAGCGGGAGACCACGAGCAGTACTTC	CASSKKGLAGDHEQYF
TRBV28	TRBD2	NA	TRBJ2-1	19	TGTGCCAGCAGTTTCCCCGCGGGGGTCCTCTCAAGCTCCTACAATGAGCAGTTCTTC	CASSFPAGVLSSSYNEQFF
TRBV5-5	NA	few	TRBJ2-4	15	TGTGCCAGCAGCGCCGCGGGGGCAACCAAAAACATTCAGTACTTC	CASSAAGATKNIQYF
TRBV25-1	TRBD2	NA	TRBJ2-3	14	TGTGCCAGCAGTGAGTGGGAGGGACGAGATACGCAGTATTTT	CASSEWEGRDTQYF
TRBV10-3	TRBD1	NA	TRBJ1-1	14	TGTGCCATCAGTGATCCCGGGACAGGCTTGAGGGCTTTCTTT	CAISDPGTGLRAFF
TRBV5-5	TRBD1	NA	TRBJ1-1	15	TGTGCCAGCAGCACCACCCCAGGGGGCGACACTGAAGCTTTCTTT	CASSTTPGGDTEAFF
TRBV19	NA	NA	TRBJ2-1	14	TGTGCCAGTATGGGAACGGACACTGAGAATGAGCAGTTCTTC	CASMGTDTENEQFF
TRBV5-1	TRBD1	NA	TRBJ2-3	14	TGCGCCAGCAGCGGAGGGACAGGGTTAGATACGCAGTATTTT	CASSGGTGLDTQYF
TRBV29-1	TRBD1	few	TRBJ1-4	13	TGCAGCGGGGGGGGGACAGGGAATGAAAAACTGTTTTTT	CSGGGTGNEKLFF
TRBV19	NA	once	TRBJ1-1	12	TGTGCCAGTAGTAATCAGAACACTGAAGCTTTCTTT	CASSNQNTEAFF
TRBV27	TRBD2	once	TRBJ2-7	15	TGTGCCAGCAGTTTGACTAGCGGGAGCTCCTACGAGCAGTACTTC	CASSLTSGSSYEQYF